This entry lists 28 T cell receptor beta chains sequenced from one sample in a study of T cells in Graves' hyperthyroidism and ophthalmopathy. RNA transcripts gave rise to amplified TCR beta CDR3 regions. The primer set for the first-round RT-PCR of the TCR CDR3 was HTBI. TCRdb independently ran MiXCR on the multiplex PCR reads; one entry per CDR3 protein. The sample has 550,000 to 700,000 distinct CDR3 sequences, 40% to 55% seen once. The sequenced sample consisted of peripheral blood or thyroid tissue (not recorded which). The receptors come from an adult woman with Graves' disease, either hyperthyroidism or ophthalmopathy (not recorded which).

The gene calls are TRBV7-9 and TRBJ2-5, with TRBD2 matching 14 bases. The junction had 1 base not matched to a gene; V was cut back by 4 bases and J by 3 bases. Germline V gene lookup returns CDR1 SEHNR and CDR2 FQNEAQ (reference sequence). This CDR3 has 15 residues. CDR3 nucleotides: TGTGCCAGCAGCTGGACTAGCGGGAGGAAAGAGACCCAGTACTTC. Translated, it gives CASSWTSGRKETQYF.

CDR3 coding DNA: TGTGCCAGCAGCTTATTAGGACAGCCAAACACCGGGGAGCTGTTTTTT. It translates to CASSLLGQPNTGELFF. The gene calls are TRBV7-9 and TRBJ2-2; the D gene is possibly TRBD1 (6 bases). The CDR3 has 16 residues. CDR1 is SEHNR, CDR2 FQNEAQ, per germline (reference sequence). The V end lost 2 bases, the J end lost 2 bases, and 12 bases lay between the germline ends.

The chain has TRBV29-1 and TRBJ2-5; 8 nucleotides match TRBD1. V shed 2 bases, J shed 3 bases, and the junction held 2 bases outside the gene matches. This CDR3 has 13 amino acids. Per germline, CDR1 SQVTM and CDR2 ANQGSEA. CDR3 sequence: CSVERTGKETQYF. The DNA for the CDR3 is TGCAGCGTTGAAAGGACAGGGAAAGAGACCCAGTACTTC.

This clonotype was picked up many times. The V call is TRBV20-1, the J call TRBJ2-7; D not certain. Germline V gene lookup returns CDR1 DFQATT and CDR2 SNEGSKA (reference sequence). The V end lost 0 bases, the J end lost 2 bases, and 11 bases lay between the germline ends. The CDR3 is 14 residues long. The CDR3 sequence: CSARELSPPYEQYF. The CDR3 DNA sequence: TGCAGTGCTAGAGAGCTTAGCCCCCCCTACGAGCAGTACTTC.

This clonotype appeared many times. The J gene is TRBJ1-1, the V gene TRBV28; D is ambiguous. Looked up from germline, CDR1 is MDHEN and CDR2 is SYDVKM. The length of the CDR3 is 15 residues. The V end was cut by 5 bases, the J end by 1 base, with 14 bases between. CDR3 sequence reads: CASSTPPDGNTEAFF. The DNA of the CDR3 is TGTGCCAGCAGTACCCCGCCCGACGGGAACACTGAAGCTTTCTTT.

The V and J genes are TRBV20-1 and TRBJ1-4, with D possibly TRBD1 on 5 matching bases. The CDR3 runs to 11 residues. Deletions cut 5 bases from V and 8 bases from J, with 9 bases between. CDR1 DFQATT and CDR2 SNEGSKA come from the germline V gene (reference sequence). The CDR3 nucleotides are TGCAGTGCTGACCAGGGAGAAAAACTGTTTTTT. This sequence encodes CSADQGEKLFF.

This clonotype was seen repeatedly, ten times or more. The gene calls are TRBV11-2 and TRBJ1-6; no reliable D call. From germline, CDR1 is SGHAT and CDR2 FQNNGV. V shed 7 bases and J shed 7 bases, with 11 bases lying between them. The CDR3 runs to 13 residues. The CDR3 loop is CASTPLGNSPLHF. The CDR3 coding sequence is TGTGCCAGCACCCCCCTTGGAAATTCACCCCTCCACTTT.

CDR3 amino acids: CATSARQQETQYF. For the CDR3, the DNA is TGTGCCACCAGCGCCCGGCAGCAAGAGACCCAGTACTTC. The V call is TRBV15, the J call TRBJ2-5; unclear D gene. With 5 bases removed from V and 2 bases from J, the gap between germline ends came to 9 bases. Germline V lookup: CDR1 LNHNV, CDR2 YYDKDF (reference sequence). The CDR3 loop spans 13 amino acids.

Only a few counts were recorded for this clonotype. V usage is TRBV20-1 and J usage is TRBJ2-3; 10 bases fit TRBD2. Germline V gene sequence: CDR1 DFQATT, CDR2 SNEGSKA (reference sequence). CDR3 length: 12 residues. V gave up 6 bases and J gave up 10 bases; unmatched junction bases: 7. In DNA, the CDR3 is TGCAGTGCAGGAGGGAGCGGGAGGGCGCAGTATTTT. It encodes CSAGGSGRAQYF.

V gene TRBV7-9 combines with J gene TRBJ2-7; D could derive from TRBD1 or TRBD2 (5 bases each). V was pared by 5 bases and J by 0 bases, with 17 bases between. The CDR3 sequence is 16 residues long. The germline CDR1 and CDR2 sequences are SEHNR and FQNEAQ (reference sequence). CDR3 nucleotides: TGTGCCAGCAGCCTAGAGCTGGGGGAGACCTCCTACGAGCAGTACTTC. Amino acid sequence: CASSLELGETSYEQYF.

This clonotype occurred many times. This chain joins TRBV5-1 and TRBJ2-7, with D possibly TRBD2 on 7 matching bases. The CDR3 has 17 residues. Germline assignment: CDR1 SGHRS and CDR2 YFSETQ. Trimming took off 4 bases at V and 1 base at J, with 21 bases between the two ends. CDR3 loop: CASSRIGGPTYSYEQYF. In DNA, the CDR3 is TGCGCCAGCAGCCGCATCGGGGGGCCGACATATTCCTACGAGCAGTACTTC.

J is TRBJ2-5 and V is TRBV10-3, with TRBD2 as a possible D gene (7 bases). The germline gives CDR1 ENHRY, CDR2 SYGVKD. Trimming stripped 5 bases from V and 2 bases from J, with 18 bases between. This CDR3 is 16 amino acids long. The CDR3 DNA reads TGTGCCATCAGTACGGGGGGCCGTAGGGAGCAAGAGACCCAGTACTTC. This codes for CAISTGGRREQETQYF.

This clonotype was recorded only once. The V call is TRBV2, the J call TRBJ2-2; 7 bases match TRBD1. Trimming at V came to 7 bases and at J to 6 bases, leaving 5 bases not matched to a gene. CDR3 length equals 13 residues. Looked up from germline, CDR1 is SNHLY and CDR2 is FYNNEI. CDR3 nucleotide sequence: TGTGCCAGCAATGGGACAGCCGCCGGGGAGCTGTTTTTT. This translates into CASNGTAAGELFF. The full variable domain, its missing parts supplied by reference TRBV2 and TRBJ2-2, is EPEVTQTPSHQVTQMGQEVILRCVPISNHLYFYWYRQILGQKVEFLVSFYNNEISEKSEIFDDQFSVERPDGSNFTLKIRSTKLEDSAMYFCASNGTAAGELFFGEGSRLTVL.

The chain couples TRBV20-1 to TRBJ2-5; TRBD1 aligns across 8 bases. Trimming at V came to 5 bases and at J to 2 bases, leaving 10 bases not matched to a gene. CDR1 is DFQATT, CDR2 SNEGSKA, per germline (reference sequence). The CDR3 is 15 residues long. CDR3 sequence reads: CSAGLPGGQQETQYF. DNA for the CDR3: TGCAGTGCTGGCTTGCCAGGGGGCCAGCAAGAGACCCAGTACTTC.

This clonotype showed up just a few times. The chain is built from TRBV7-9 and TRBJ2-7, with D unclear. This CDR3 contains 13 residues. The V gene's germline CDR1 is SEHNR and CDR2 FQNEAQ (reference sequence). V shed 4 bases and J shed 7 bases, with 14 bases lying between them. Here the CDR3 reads CASSSPTRWEQYF. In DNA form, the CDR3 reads TGTGCCAGCAGCTCCCCGACACGGTGGGAGCAGTACTTC.

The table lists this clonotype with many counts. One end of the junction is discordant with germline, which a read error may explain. The CDR3 DNA sequence: TGTGCCAGCAGCTCTTTACAGGGGGCTTACTTC. This sequence encodes CASSSLQGAYF. The V call is TRBV28, the J call TRBJ1-2; 9 nucleotides align to TRBD1. Germline-derived CDR1 and CDR2 are MDHEN and SYDVKM. The CDR3 extends over 11 amino acids.

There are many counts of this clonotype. As DNA, the CDR3 is TGTGCCAGCAGCTTGTCGGCTGGGCAGATCAATCAGCCCCAGCATTTT. Translation gives CASSLSAGQINQPQHF. V and J are TRBV5-5 and TRBJ1-5; D is uncertain. CDR1 is SGHKS and CDR2 is YYEKEE in the germline V gene (reference sequence). V was pared by 1 base and J by 3 bases, with 14 bases between. The CDR3 loop spans 16 amino acids.

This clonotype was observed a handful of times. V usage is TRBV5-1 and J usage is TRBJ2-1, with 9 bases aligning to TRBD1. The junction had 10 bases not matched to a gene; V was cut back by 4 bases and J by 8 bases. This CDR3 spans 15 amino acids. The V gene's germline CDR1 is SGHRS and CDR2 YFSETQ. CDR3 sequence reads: CASSRAGTGLDEQFF. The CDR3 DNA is TGCGCCAGCAGCCGTGCCGGGACAGGGTTGGATGAGCAGTTCTTC.

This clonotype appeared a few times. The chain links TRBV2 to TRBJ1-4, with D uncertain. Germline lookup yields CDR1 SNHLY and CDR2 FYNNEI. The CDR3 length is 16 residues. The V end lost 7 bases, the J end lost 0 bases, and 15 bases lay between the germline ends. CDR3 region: CASNDGREPTNEKLFF. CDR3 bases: TGTGCCAGCAATGATGGGCGGGAGCCAACTAATGAAAAACTGTTTTTT.

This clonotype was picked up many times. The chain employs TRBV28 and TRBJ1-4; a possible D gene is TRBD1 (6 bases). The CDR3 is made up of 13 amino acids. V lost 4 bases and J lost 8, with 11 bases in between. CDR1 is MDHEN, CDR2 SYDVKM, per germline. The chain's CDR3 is CASSWGAGEKLFF. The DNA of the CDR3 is TGTGCCAGCAGTTGGGGGGCGGGCGAAAAACTGTTTTTT. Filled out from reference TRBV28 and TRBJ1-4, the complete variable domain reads DVKVTQSSRYLVKRTGEKVFLECVQDMDHENMFWYRQDPGLGLRLIYFSYDVKMKEKGDIPEGYSVSREKKERFSLILESASTNQTSMYLCASSWGAGEKLFFGSGTQLSVL.

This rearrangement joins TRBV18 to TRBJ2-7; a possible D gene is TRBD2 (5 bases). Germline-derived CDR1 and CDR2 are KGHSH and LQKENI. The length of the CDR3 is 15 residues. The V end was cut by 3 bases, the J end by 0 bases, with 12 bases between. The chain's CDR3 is CASSPDSASSYEQYF. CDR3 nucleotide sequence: TGTGCCAGCTCACCGGATAGCGCTAGCTCCTACGAGCAGTACTTC. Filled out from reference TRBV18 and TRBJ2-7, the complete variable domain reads NAGVMQNPRHLVRRRGQEARLRCSPMKGHSHVYWYRQLPEEGLKFMVYLQKENIIDESGMPKERFSAEFPKEGPSILRIQQVVRGDSAAYFCASSPDSASSYEQYFGPGTRLTVT.

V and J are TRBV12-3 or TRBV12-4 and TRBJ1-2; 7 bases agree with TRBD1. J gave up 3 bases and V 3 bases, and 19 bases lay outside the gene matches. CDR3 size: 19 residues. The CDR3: CASSLTNPGQEKPHYGYTF. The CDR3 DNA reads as TGTGCCAGCAGTTTGACCAACCCCGGACAGGAAAAGCCCCACTATGGCTACACCTTC.

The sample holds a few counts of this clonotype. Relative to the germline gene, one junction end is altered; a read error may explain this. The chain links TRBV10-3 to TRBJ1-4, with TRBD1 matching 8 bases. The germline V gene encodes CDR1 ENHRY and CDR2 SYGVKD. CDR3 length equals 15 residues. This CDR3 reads CASSEFRQGAEKLFF. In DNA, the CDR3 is TGTGCCAGCAGTGAATTTCGGCAGGGGGCAGAAAAACTGTTTTTT.

In nucleotides, the CDR3 is TGTGCCAGCAGACAACAGGGGACGGACTATGGCTACACCTTC. It translates to CASRQQGTDYGYTF. The chain links TRBV13 to TRBJ1-2; TRBD1 agrees at 7 bases. Germline CDR1 reads PRHDT; CDR2 reads FYEKMQ (reference sequence). Unmatched junction bases numbered 7, after V lost 6 bases and J lost 3 bases. This CDR3 has 14 amino acids.

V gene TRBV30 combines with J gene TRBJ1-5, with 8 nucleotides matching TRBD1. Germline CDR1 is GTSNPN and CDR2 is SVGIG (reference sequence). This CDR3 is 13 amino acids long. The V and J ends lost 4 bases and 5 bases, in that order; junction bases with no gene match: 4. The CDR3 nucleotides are TGTGCCTGGAACACAGGGGGGCATCAGCCCCAGCATTTT. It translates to CAWNTGGHQPQHF.

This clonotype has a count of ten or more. This CDR3 reads CSARWGGSNQPQHF. CDR3 coding DNA: TGCAGTGCTCGCTGGGGGGGGTCGAATCAGCCCCAGCATTTT. The rearrangement uses TRBV20-1 and TRBJ1-5, with a weak D call TRBD1 (5 bases). Trimming cost V 5 bases and J 4 bases, with 15 bases left between them. The CDR3 sequence is 14 residues long. Germline lookup yields CDR1 DFQATT and CDR2 SNEGSKA (reference sequence).

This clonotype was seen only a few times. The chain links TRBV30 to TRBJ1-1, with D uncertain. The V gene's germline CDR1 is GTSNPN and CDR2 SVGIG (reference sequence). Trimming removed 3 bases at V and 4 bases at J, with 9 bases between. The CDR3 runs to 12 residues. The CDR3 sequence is CAWRRESTEAFF. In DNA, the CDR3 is TGTGCCTGGAGGAGGGAGAGCACTGAAGCTTTCTTT.

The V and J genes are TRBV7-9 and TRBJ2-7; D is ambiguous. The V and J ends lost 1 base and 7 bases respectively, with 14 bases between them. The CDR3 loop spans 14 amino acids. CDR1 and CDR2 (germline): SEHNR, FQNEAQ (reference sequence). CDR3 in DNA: TGTGCCAGCAGCTTAGGAAACAGTAACCAAGAGCAGTACTTC. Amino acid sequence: CASSLGNSNQEQYF.